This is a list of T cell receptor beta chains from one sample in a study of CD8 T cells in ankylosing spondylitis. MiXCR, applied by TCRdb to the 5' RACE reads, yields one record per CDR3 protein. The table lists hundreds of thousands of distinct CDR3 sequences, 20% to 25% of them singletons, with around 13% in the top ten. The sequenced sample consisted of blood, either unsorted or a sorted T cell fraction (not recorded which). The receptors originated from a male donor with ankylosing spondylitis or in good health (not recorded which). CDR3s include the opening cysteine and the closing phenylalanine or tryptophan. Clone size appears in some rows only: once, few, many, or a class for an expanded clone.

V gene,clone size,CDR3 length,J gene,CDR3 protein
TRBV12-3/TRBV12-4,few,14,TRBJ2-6,CASSLNAGANVLTF
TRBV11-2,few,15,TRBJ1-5,CASSPGTGGSQPQHF
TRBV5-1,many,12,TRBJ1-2,CASSSTGSGYTF
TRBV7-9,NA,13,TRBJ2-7,CASSPPGSFEQYF
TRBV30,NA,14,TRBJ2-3,CAWSTGGATDTQYF
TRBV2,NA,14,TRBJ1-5,CASNPGLGGQPQHF
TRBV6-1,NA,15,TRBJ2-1,CASSDGRVSYNEQFF
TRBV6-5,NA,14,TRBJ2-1,CASSYGRGANEQFF
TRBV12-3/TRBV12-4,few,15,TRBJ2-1,CASSFWQGVDNEQFF
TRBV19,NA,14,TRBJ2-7,CASSATVGSYEQYF
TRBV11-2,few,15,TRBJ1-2,CASSPRQGSPYGYTF
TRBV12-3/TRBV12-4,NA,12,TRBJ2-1,CASRVWGNEQFF
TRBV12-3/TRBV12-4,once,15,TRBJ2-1,CASSFIQGADNEQFF
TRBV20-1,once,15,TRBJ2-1,CSARDRQVVVDEQFF
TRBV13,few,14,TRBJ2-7,CASSPDRGHLEQYF
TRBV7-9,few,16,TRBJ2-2,CASSLAVTGDGGELFF
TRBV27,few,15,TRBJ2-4,CASSLSLYGQNIQYF
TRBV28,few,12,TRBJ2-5,CASSPLQETQYF
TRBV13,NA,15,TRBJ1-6,CASSLAPEPNSPLHF
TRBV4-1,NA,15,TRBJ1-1,CASSQDWDGNTEAFF
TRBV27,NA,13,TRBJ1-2,CASSFTASYGYTF
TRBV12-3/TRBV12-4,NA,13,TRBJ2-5,CASSQDTQETQYF
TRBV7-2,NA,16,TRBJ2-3,CASSFPSGDITDTQYF
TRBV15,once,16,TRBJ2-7,CATSRERGRSPYEQYF
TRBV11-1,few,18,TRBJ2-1,CASSSGLAGIRPYNEQFF
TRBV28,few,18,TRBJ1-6,CASSLGDRRSSYNSPLHF
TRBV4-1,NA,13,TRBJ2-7,CASSQGSPHEQYF
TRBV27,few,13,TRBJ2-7,CASSFQSSYEQYF
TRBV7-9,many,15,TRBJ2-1,CASSLSMSSYNEQFF
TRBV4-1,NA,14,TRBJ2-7,CASSPGGISYEQYF
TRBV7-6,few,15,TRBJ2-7,CASSPTGTGEWEQYF
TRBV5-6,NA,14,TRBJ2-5,CASTLMGAEETQYF
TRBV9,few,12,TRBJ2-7,CASSGRGGRQYF
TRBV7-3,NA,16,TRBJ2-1,CASSFQAGMAGNEQFF
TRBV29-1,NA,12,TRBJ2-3,CSVDHTVNTQYF
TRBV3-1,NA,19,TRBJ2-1,CASSQAASGGPPSYNEQFF
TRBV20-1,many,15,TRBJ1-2,CSARNDRITNYGYTF
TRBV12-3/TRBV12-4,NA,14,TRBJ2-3,CASSSGLEPDTQYF
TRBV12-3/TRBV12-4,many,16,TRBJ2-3,CASSPTPLPGTDTQYF
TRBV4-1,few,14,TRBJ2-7,CASSQGGQGGEQYF
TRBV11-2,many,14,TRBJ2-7,CASSLGTGPYEQYF